One sample yielded the 15 T cell receptor beta chains listed below, sequenced in a study of T cell repertoires in cytomegalovirus infection. TCRdb itself ran the reads through MiXCR, one entry per CDR3 protein. The sample lists some 940,000 distinct CDR3 sequences, approximately 31% occurring once. No antigens are known for them. The starting material was cultured CD8+ T cells from PBMCs, obtained from culture after CMV antigen stimulation. Source of these receptors: a human donor in good health (CMV status not recorded). Some clones in this sample may be carry-over from other donors' samples.

This sequence joins TRBV2 and TRBJ2-7; the match to TRBD1 covers 9 bases. The CDR3 runs 16 residues. The germline V gene has CDR1 SNHLY and CDR2 FYNNEI. V lost 6 bases, J lost 2 bases, and 11 bases stayed unmatched. The CDR3 spells CASRGQGRRGPYEQYF. The DNA of the CDR3 is TGTGCCAGCAGGGGACAGGGACGGCGGGGGCCCTACGAGCAGTACTTC.

V and J are TRBV19 and TRBJ2-3, with TRBD2 matching 7 bases. From germline, CDR1 is LNHDA and CDR2 SQIVND (reference sequence). This CDR3 has 14 residues. The V gene end was trimmed by 5 bases and the J gene end by 4 bases; junction bases not matched to a gene: 6. The chain's CDR3 is CASSSSGPPDTQYF. DNA for the CDR3: TGTGCCAGTAGTTCTAGCGGCCCCCCAGATACGCAGTATTTT. Full variable domain (outside the CDR3, taken from reference TRBV19 and TRBJ2-3): DGGITQSPKYLFRKEGQNVTLSCEQNLNHDAMYWYRQDPGQGLRLIYYSQIVNDFQKGDIAEGYSVSREKKESFPLTVTSAQKNPTAFYLCASSSSGPPDTQYFGPGTRLTVL.

This clonotype appeared many times. The chain has TRBV12-3 or TRBV12-4 and TRBJ1-5; the D gene is possibly TRBD1 (6 bases). The CDR3 is made up of 14 amino acids. Trimming cost V 4 bases and J 4 bases, with 11 bases left between them. The CDR3 here is CASSSRGGNQPQHF. The CDR3 region has the DNA TGTGCCAGCAGTTCCAGGGGAGGTAATCAGCCCCAGCATTTT.

The chain links TRBV6-2 or TRBV6-3 to TRBJ1-2, with a possible D match to TRBD1 (6 bases). V was cut by 3 bases and J by 3 bases, with 14 bases left in between. The germline V gene has CDR1 MNHEY and CDR2 SVGEGT. The CDR3 contains 15 residues. The CDR3, as DNA: TGTGCCAGCAGTTATTCCGCGTCAGGGGACTATGGCTACACCTTC. Protein sequence: CASSYSASGDYGYTF.

The chain uses TRBV6-2 or TRBV6-3 and TRBJ1-3; the D gene is possibly TRBD1 (5 bases). V shed 6 bases and J shed 11 bases, with 14 bases lying between them. The CDR3 runs 12 residues. Germline V gene data show CDR1 as MNHEY and CDR2 as SVGEGT. The CDR3 region is CASSPRGTAIYF. The CDR3, as DNA: TGTGCCAGCAGCCCTCGGGGCACCGCCATATATTTT.

The chain joins TRBV6-2 or TRBV6-3 to TRBJ1-5; D remains unclear. Trimming left V 8 bases short and J 4 bases short, with 12 bases between. CDR1 is MNHEY, CDR2 SVGEGT, per germline. CDR3 length: 13 residues. CDR3 nucleotides: TGTGCCAGCGCACGAGGGATTAATCAGCCCCAGCATTTT. The encoded protein is CASARGINQPQHF.

V is TRBV27 and J is TRBJ2-3; no definite D call. Trimming removed 3 bases from V and 4 bases from J, with 17 bases in between. Germline CDR1 MNHEY, CDR2 SMNVEV (reference sequence). The CDR3 contains 16 residues. In nucleotides, the CDR3 is TGTGCCAGCAGTTTTATACACTTAGGTACCTCAGATACGCAGTATTTT. This gives the protein CASSFIHLGTSDTQYF.

The chain couples TRBV19 to TRBJ1-2; D gene unclear. This CDR3 has 11 residues. Germline assignment: CDR1 LNHDA and CDR2 SQIVND (reference sequence). Between the trimmed V and J ends, which lost 9 bases and 4 bases, there was a span of 9 bases. The CDR3 DNA follows: TGTGCCAGCTTCTGGCTCTATGGCTACACCTTC. It yields the protein CASFWLYGYTF. The entire variable domain, with the rest obtained from reference TRBV19 and TRBJ1-2, is as follows: DGGITQSPKYLFRKEGQNVTLSCEQNLNHDAMYWYRQDPGQGLRLIYYSQIVNDFQKGDIAEGYSVSREKKESFPLTVTSAQKNPTAFYLCASFWLYGYTFGSGTRLTVV.

The V gene is TRBV6-5, the J gene TRBJ2-2; the D is unclear. The CDR3 loop spans 15 amino acids. Germline values: CDR1 MNHEY, CDR2 SVGAGI. V was trimmed by 6 bases and J by 4 bases, leaving 15 bases between them. This CDR3 is CASSMAWPSTGELFF. The CDR3 region has the DNA TGTGCCAGCAGCATGGCCTGGCCAAGCACCGGGGAGCTGTTTTTT.

This clonotype appeared a few times. The chain has TRBV5-6 and TRBJ2-7; the D is unclear. This CDR3 has 13 residues. V was clipped by 1 base and J by 2 bases, with 7 bases between them. CDR1 is SGHDT and CDR2 is YYEEEE in the germline V gene. The chain's CDR3 is CASSLTVTYEQYV. The DNA for the CDR3 is TGTGCCAGCAGCTTGACAGTCACCTACGAGCAGTACGTC.

The V and J genes are TRBV12-3 or TRBV12-4 and TRBJ2-1, with a tentative D call TRBD2 (6 bases). CDR3 length: 14 amino acids. V shed 4 bases and J shed 4 bases, with 11 bases lying between them. CDR3 in amino acids: CASSWSGPYNEQFF. The CDR3 DNA is TGTGCCAGCAGTTGGAGCGGGCCTTACAATGAGCAGTTCTTC.

This clonotype was seen a handful of times. The chain employs TRBV7-9 and TRBJ2-6; 7 positions match TRBD1. CDR3 length: 19 amino acids. The trim removed 5 bases at V and 0 bases at J, leaving 13 bases unmatched. Germline assignment: CDR1 SEHNR and CDR2 FQNEAQ (reference sequence). CDR3 coding DNA: TGTGCCAGCAGCCCAATGGACAGGTCATGGAGCTCTGGGGCCAACGTCCTGACTTTC. It specifies CASSPMDRSWSSGANVLTF.

This clonotype has a handful of counts. The chain uses TRBV15 and TRBJ2-1, with a weak D call TRBD1 (6 bases). In germline, CDR1 is LNHNV, CDR2 YYDKDF (reference sequence). The CDR3 runs 12 residues. V shed 5 bases and J shed 12 bases, with 14 bases lying between them. The CDR3: CATSGPGAGQFF. The DNA of the CDR3 is TGTGCCACCAGCGGACCAGGGGCGGGGCAGTTCTTC.

This clonotype was observed a handful of times. The chain joins TRBV27 to TRBJ1-1; no clear D gene. Per the germline V gene, CDR1 is MNHEY and CDR2 is SMNVEV (reference sequence). This CDR3 comprises 15 residues. V gave up 0 bases and J gave up 1 base, with 9 bases separating them. CDR3 region: CASSLSSDGNTEAFF. For the CDR3, the DNA is TGTGCCAGCAGTTTATCTTCGGACGGGAACACTGAAGCTTTCTTT.

As regards this clonotype: The junction departs from germline at one end; a sequencing error may be responsible. The V and J genes are TRBV6-8 and TRBJ2-2, with D hard to call. This CDR3 spans 14 amino acids. Germline CDR1 and CDR2: MNHGY and SAAAGT. CDR3 loop: CASSSYTNTWELFF. The CDR3 DNA sequence: TGTGCCAGCAGTTCGTACACGAACACCTGGGAGCTGTTTTTT.